A selection of T cell receptor beta chains follows, all from one sample in a study of graft-versus-host responses after intestinal transplantation. The protocol was immunoSEQ multiplex PCR, while the TCRdb copy is restricted to in-frame clones and leaves out a portion. The table records around 54,000 clones, roughly nine tenths of them present only once. Sequenced material: PBMCs, taken nearly 670 days after intestinal transplant. These TCRs come from a human patient who received an intestinal transplant, so some T cells may come from the graft donor. Both conserved end residues are trimmed from each CDR3. The D gene is left open where the match is weak.

>TRBV27|NA
ASTSGAGDLH
>TRBV5-8|TRBD1
ASSLGLTGGTAETQY
>TRBV11-3|NA
ASSLDGEHGAF
>TRBV7-9|NA
ASSLEPSSYEQY
>TRBV5-5|NA
ASSSQPHVPNEQY
>TRBV12-5|NA
ASGGEVGTEAF
>TRBV9|NA
AGSVGPYEKLF
>TRBV5-4|TRBD1
ASSFGQVNEKLF
>TRBV19|NA
ASEGFGETQY
>TRBV30|NA
AWGSVGEQY
>TRBV9|NA
ASSVVVGMNTEAF
>TRBV10-1|NA
ASSEALSGAYEQY
>TRBV2|TRBD1
ASTRDRVGATNEKLF
>TRBV5-8|NA
ASSKGSSGANVLT
>TRBV5-4|NA
ASSDGAYGYT
>TRBV5-1|NA
ASSLGVRSNYEQY
>TRBV19|NA
ASSIGLRTEAF
>TRBV5-1|TRBD2
ASSGRTSGGDTGELF
>TRBV6-5|NA
ASSEVYRAGAF
>TRBV5-4|NA
ASSQDSAYGYT
>TRBV6-4|TRBD1
ASSPGTGIDQPQH
>TRBV21-1|NA
ASSKGAGNQPQH
>TRBV9|NA
ASSPGTYPYNEQF
>TRBV11-3|TRBD1
ASSSFGTGPYEQY
>TRBV4-2|TRBD1
ASSQDPQQGATYGYT
>TRBV7-9|NA
ASSLSGTETQY
>TRBV7-9|NA
ASSLAGQINFNEQF
>TRBV4-1|NA
ASSQESWPGGNGGYT
>TRBV7-3|TRBD1
ASSLTTGEGEKLF
>TRBV6-5|NA
ASSYRGTYNEQF
>TRBV10-1|NA
ASSPGTPFNEQF
>TRBV5-1|NA
ASSLDGAGELF
>TRBV19|TRBD1
ASSAGQGNGYT
>TRBV19|NA
ASSQTAANTEAF
>TRBV5-1|TRBD1
ASSLGQGPYNEQF
>TRBV6-1|TRBD1
ASSEWDRGYEQY
>TRBV6-6|NA
ATCQSYSNQPQH
>TRBV5-1|TRBD2
ASSFAGLVFREQF
>TRBV7-6|TRBD2
ASSLRTSGGAPTPNNEQF
>TRBV6-1|NA
ASIGQSYEQY
>TRBV7-9|NA
ASSLDGNQPQH
>TRBV7-2|TRBD1
ASSLELGQYIQY
>TRBV9|NA
ASSVVGATYNEQF
>TRBV18|NA
ASSPFDWSSYNSPLH
>TRBV6-6|NA
ASSYAQARYEQY